The 17 T cell receptor beta chains below all came from one sample that was sequenced in a study of blood T cell repertoires in COVID-19. Only in-frame clones appear in the TCRdb table, and some are missing; sequencing was by immunoSEQ multiplex PCR. Of 200,000 to 250,000 clones detected, about 90% appear once; the ten largest clones hold 3% to 3.5%. Sequencing input: PBMCs or T cells enriched from blood (not recorded which). Receptors were obtained from a woman aged 45-65 years in a cohort exposed to, infected with or recovered from COVID-19 (not recorded which).

This chain joins TRBV24-1 and TRBJ2-1; 10 nucleotides agree with TRBD1. Germline trimming cut 3 bases from V and 2 bases from J; bases unmatched to any gene: 3. The CDR3 totals 16 residues. Germline-derived CDR1 and CDR2 are KGHDR and SFDVKD. CDR3 sequence: CATSDPTGGTYNEQFF. The CDR3 DNA follows: TGTGCCACCAGTGATCCGACAGGGGGCACCTACAATGAGCAGTTCTTC.

This clone came up once. V is TRBV7-2 and J is TRBJ2-5, with 11 positions matching TRBD2. The CDR3 has 14 residues. Germline lookup yields CDR1 SGHTA and CDR2 FQGNSA. Trimming removed 4 bases from V and 5 bases from J; junction bases left unmatched: 3. DNA of the CDR3: TGTGCCAGCAGCTCGGGACTAGCGGCGGAGACCCAGTACTTC. Its translation is CASSSGLAAETQYF.

This clone has only one observation. V usage is TRBV5-6 and J usage is TRBJ1-1; 8 bases agree with TRBD1. Unmatched junction bases numbered 11, after V lost 5 bases and J lost 5 bases. The CDR3 is 15 residues long. Germline lookup yields CDR1 SGHDT and CDR2 YYEEEE. The CDR3 loop is CASRSRQGTRTEAFF. CDR3 nucleotides: TGTGCCAGCAGGTCTCGACAGGGGACAAGGACTGAAGCTTTCTTT.

The chain has TRBV7-9 and TRBJ1-4; 7 bases are shared with TRBD1. Germline CDR1 and CDR2: SEHNR and FQNEAQ (reference sequence). CDR3 length: 15 residues. The ends lost 5 bases at V and 5 bases at J; junction bases unmatched: 8. This CDR3 is CASSTGGGPNEKLFF. The CDR3, as DNA: TGTGCCAGCAGCACGGGAGGGGGCCCGAATGAAAAACTGTTTTTT.

The genes are TRBV7-2 and TRBJ1-2; D is unresolved. Trimming pared 1 base from V and 5 bases from J, leaving 11 bases between. Per the germline V gene, CDR1 is SGHTA and CDR2 is FQGNSA. This CDR3 contains 14 residues. In nucleotides, the CDR3 is TGTGCCAGCAGCTTAGTCGGAGGGTTATATGGCTACACCTTC. Protein sequence: CASSLVGGLYGYTF.

Only a few counts were recorded for this clone. V and J are TRBV7-8 and TRBJ1-5, with a weak D call TRBD1 (6 bases). V was trimmed by 3 bases and J by 5 bases, leaving 23 bases between them. Per germline, CDR1 SGHVS and CDR2 FQNEAQ. The CDR3 consists of 18 residues. As DNA, the CDR3 is TGTGCCAGCAGCTTTTTTCCGCCAGGGGCTTTTCCCTATCAGCCCCAGCATTTT. It is translated as CASSFFPPGAFPYQPQHF.

CDR3 sequence reads: CASRRTSGGVITGELFF. For the CDR3, the DNA is TGTGCCAGCAGACGGACTAGCGGGGGGGTTATCACCGGGGAGCTGTTTTTT. The V gene is TRBV7-8, the J gene TRBJ2-2, with 15 positions matching TRBD2. The trim removed 6 bases at V and 4 bases at J, leaving 6 bases unmatched. The CDR3 sequence is 17 residues long. Per germline, CDR1 SGHVS and CDR2 FQNEAQ.

The V and J genes are TRBV6-2 or TRBV6-3 and TRBJ1-5, with D unclear. V was shortened by 6 bases and J by 6 bases, with 12 bases between the two germline ends. Germline CDR1 reads MNHEY; CDR2 reads SVGEGT. The CDR3 spans 13 residues. The CDR3: CASSLGRSQPQHF. In DNA form, the CDR3 reads TGTGCCAGCAGCTTGGGTAGGAGTCAGCCCCAGCATTTT.

The rearrangement uses TRBV5-1 and TRBJ2-3; the D gene is possibly TRBD2 (6 bases). Germline assignment: CDR1 SGHRS and CDR2 YFSETQ. CDR3 length: 15 amino acids. Trimming took 4 bases from V and 2 from J, leaving 14 bases between them. The CDR3 here is CASSPRDSLTDTQYF. In DNA form, the CDR3 reads TGCGCCAGCAGCCCACGGGACTCGCTCACAGATACGCAGTATTTT.

V usage is TRBV9 and J usage is TRBJ2-2, with TRBD2 as a possible D gene (5 bases). The V gene's germline CDR1 is SGDLS and CDR2 YYNGEE. The CDR3 is 14 residues long. V lost 2 bases to trimming and J lost 3 bases, with 8 bases between them. The CDR3 bases are TGTGCCAGCAGCGTTCTGGAGGACACCGGGGAGCTGTTTTTT. As protein: CASSVLEDTGELFF.

This clone has a single count. The chain employs TRBV27 and TRBJ1-2, with 9 bases that match TRBD1. This CDR3 contains 15 residues. V shed 1 base, J shed 2 bases, and the junction held 2 bases outside the gene matches. Per germline, CDR1 MNHEY and CDR2 SMNVEV (reference sequence). CDR3 amino acids: CASSLYRGQNYGYTF. Here the CDR3 DNA reads TGTGCCAGCAGTTTATACAGGGGGCAAAACTATGGCTACACCTTC.

The rearrangement joins TRBV28 to TRBJ2-7; TRBD2 is a possible D gene (6 bases). The germline CDR1 and CDR2 sequences are MDHEN and SYDVKM. Trimming removed 3 bases from V and 1 base from J, with 10 bases in between. The CDR3 contains 14 residues. CDR3 region: CASSLGGASYEQYF. The CDR3 coding sequence is TGTGCCAGCAGTTTGGGCGGGGCGTCCTACGAGCAGTACTTC.

V is TRBV2 and J is TRBJ2-7, with D possibly TRBD1 on 6 matching bases. The germline V gene encodes CDR1 SNHLY and CDR2 FYNNEI. The CDR3 covers 13 residues. V shed 4 bases and J shed 9 bases, with 16 bases lying between them. CDR3 sequence: CASSGEQGLWQYF. In DNA, the CDR3 is TGTGCCAGCAGTGGAGAACAGGGTTTGTGGCAGTACTTC.

This clone was observed a handful of times. This chain joins TRBV19 and TRBJ2-7; D is possibly TRBD1 (5 bases). This CDR3 is built from 15 residues. V lost 5 bases, J lost 4 bases, and 18 bases lay in between. CDR1 is LNHDA and CDR2 is SQIVND in the germline V gene (reference sequence). The CDR3 nucleotides are TGTGCCAGTAGTCCCAGTATGCAGGGCTCATACGAGCAGTACTTC. This codes for CASSPSMQGSYEQYF.

This chain links TRBV4-3 with TRBJ1-5, with unresolved D. This CDR3 spans 14 amino acids. Trimming cost V 3 bases and J 4 bases, with 10 bases left between them. CDR1 is LGHNA, CDR2 YSLEER, per germline. CDR3 residues: CASSQNSANQPQHF. The DNA of the CDR3 is TGCGCCAGCAGCCAGAACTCCGCGAATCAGCCCCAGCATTTT.

The chain has TRBV30 and TRBJ1-6; D may be TRBD1 (6 bases). Looked up from germline, CDR1 is GTSNPN and CDR2 is SVGIG (reference sequence). The CDR3 totals 15 residues. V was shortened by 3 bases and J by 7 bases, with 16 bases between the two germline ends. CDR3 DNA sequence: TGTGCCTGGAGCATCCAGGGGAAATCCAATTCACCCCTCCACTTT. This translates into CAWSIQGKSNSPLHF.

The chain is built from TRBV5-5 and TRBJ1-6; D remains ambiguous. The V end lost 0 bases, the J end lost 0 bases, and 7 bases lay between the germline ends. Germline V gene data show CDR1 as SGHKS and CDR2 as YYEKEE (reference sequence). CDR3 length equals 16 residues. The DNA for the CDR3 is TGTGCCAGCAGCTTGGCTCCGGGCTCCTATAATTCACCCCTCCACTTT. It yields the protein CASSLAPGSYNSPLHF.